These 27 T cell receptor beta chains share one sample of origin, sequenced in a study of beta chain features in type 1 diabetes. Every bit of the isolated RNA underwent reverse transcription, so sequencing read expressed TCRB transcripts. Only in-frame clones appear in the TCRdb table, and some are missing; sequencing was by immunoSEQ multiplex PCR. Of fewer than 200,000 clones in the sample, about 13% were seen once. Sequenced input: central memory CD4+ T cells from blood. These receptors were collected from a woman between 18 and 30 years old in good health.

V and J are TRBV4-2 and TRBJ2-1; tentative D call: TRBD2 (5 bases). The CDR3 has 19 amino acids. Per the germline V gene, CDR1 is LGHNA and CDR2 is YNFKEQ. V lost 4 bases to trimming and J lost 9 bases, with 31 bases between them. The DNA of the CDR3 is TGTGCCAGCAGCCTGGGCAGGAGGTTGCTGTCTGAGGGTGGCGGTGAGCAGTTCTTC. Translated, it gives CASSLGRRLLSEGGGEQFF.

This rearrangement joins TRBV29-1 to TRBJ2-3, with TRBD1 as a possible D gene (8 bases). CDR1 is SQVTM and CDR2 is ANQGSEA in the germline V gene. This CDR3 has 15 amino acids. The germline V and J ends were trimmed by 8 bases and 1 base, with 19 bases remaining between them. The CDR3 DNA reads as TGCAGCTCAACAGGGGGGGCTGGGGGCACAGATACGCAGTATTTT. This sequence encodes CSSTGGAGGTDTQYF.

The chain joins TRBV5-6 to TRBJ2-1; D is perhaps TRBD1 (6 bases). The V and J ends lost 0 bases and 5 bases respectively, with 6 bases between them. CDR1 is SGHDT, CDR2 YYEEEE, per germline. The CDR3 length is 13 residues. CDR3 bases: TGTGCCAGCAGCTTGGACAGGGACAATGAGCAGTTCTTC. Translating it yields CASSLDRDNEQFF.

V and J are TRBV14 and TRBJ1-1; 9 nucleotides line up with TRBD1. Trimming cost V 4 bases and J 0 bases; bases outside gene matches: 3. Germline V lookup: CDR1 SGHDN, CDR2 FVKESK. This CDR3 comprises 15 residues. The CDR3 loop is CASSRDRVMNTEAFF. The CDR3 nucleotides read TGTGCCAGCAGCCGGGACAGGGTCATGAACACTGAAGCTTTCTTT.

This clone has more than one count but fewer than ten. The V call is TRBV7-2, the J call TRBJ1-1; TRBD1 matches at 7 bases. The CDR3 covers 14 residues. Germline lookup yields CDR1 SGHTA and CDR2 FQGNSA. The J segment lost 7 bases and the V segment lost 4 bases, leaving 9 bases of the junction unmatched. CDR3 nucleotide sequence: TGTGCCAGCAGCTCTAGACAGGGACGCCTTGAAGCTTTCTTT. This gives the protein CASSSRQGRLEAFF.

The chain has TRBV15 and TRBJ2-5, with 15 bases fitting TRBD2. Germline V gene data show CDR1 as LNHNV and CDR2 as YYDKDF (reference sequence). Trimming at V came to 5 bases and at J to 5 bases, leaving 3 bases not matched to a gene. CDR3 length: 15 amino acids. CDR3 loop: CATSRGLAGGETQYF. The CDR3 coding sequence is TGTGCCACCAGCCGCGGACTAGCGGGAGGGGAGACCCAGTACTTC. The variable domain in full, with the rest retrieved from reference TRBV15 and TRBJ2-5, is DAMVIQNPRYQVTQFGKPVTLSCSQTLNHNVMYWYQQKSSQAPKLLFHYYDKDFNNEADTPDNFQSRRPNTSFCFLDIRSPGLGDTAMYLCATSRGLAGGETQYFGPGTRLLVL.

Written as DNA, the CDR3 is TGTGCCAGCAGTTATGTGGCGGGGAGCACAGATACGCAGTATTTT. Residues: CASSYVAGSTDTQYF. The chain has TRBV6-5 and TRBJ2-3, with a tentative D call TRBD2 (6 bases). The CDR3 has 15 residues. Germline CDR1 reads MNHEY; CDR2 reads SVGAGI. Trimming pared 3 bases from V and 0 bases from J, leaving 10 bases between.

This clone was observed a handful of times. The CDR3 is CASSVGDITLRGQYF. CDR3 DNA: TGTGCCAGCAGCGTAGGGGACATCACCCTACGAGGGCAGTACTTC. V usage is TRBV9 and J usage is TRBJ2-7; a possible D gene is TRBD1 (6 bases). The V end lost 0 bases, the J end lost 9 bases, and 19 bases lay between the germline ends. Per the germline V gene, CDR1 is SGDLS and CDR2 is YYNGEE. The length of the CDR3 is 15 residues.

The sample holds a few counts of this clone. This chain joins TRBV10-3 and TRBJ1-2; no clear D gene. The CDR3 is made up of 13 amino acids. The V gene's germline CDR1 is ENHRY and CDR2 SYGVKD. Between the trimmed V and J ends, which lost 7 bases and 0 bases, there was a span of 9 bases. The CDR3 DNA is TGTGCCATCACCGCGTTAGCTAACTATGGCTACACCTTC. Translating gives CAITALANYGYTF.

The V call is TRBV7-3, the J call TRBJ2-2, with 7 positions matching TRBD1. V was pared by 4 bases and J by 7 bases, with 9 bases of the junction left unmatched. The CDR3 length is 15 residues. Germline CDR1 SGHTA, CDR2 FQGTGA. The CDR3 nucleotides read TGTGCCAGCAGCTCGCAACGACAGGGTAGCGGGGAGCTGTTTTTT. It encodes CASSSQRQGSGELFF.

The rearrangement uses TRBV9 and TRBJ2-5; 11 nucleotides match TRBD2. Germline trimming cut 3 bases from V and 4 bases from J; bases unmatched to any gene: 5. This CDR3 has 15 amino acids. Germline V CDR1 and CDR2: SGDLS, YYNGEE. In nucleotides, the CDR3 is TGTGCCAGCAGCGCTAGCGGGAGGCCAGCAGAGACCCAGTACTTC. Translation: CASSASGRPAETQYF.

This clone occurred a few times. The V call is TRBV5-6, the J call TRBJ1-2; 8 bases fit TRBD1. The CDR3 contains 15 residues. CDR1 and CDR2 from the germline V gene are SGHDT and YYEEEE. Trimming at V came to 3 bases and at J to 4 bases, leaving 8 bases not matched to a gene. CDR3 in DNA: TGTGCCAGCAGCTCTGACAGGGGAGTCGGCTATGGCTACACCTTC. This sequence encodes CASSSDRGVGYGYTF.

The chain recombines TRBV7-2 with TRBJ2-3, with 8 bases identical to TRBD1. CDR1 and CDR2 (germline): SGHTA, FQGNSA. V shed 6 bases and J 1 base; nucleotides not matched to a gene: 6. This CDR3 spans 15 amino acids. The CDR3 protein is CASSPGGGGTDTQYF. In DNA form, the CDR3 reads TGTGCCAGCAGTCCAGGGGGCGGGGGCACAGATACGCAGTATTTT.

This chain joins TRBV7-2 and TRBJ2-1; 8 bases are shared with TRBD2. J gave up 7 bases and V 3 bases, and 11 bases lay outside the gene matches. The CDR3 loop spans 16 amino acids. From germline, CDR1 is SGHTA and CDR2 FQGNSA. CDR3 protein: CASSFVPGLEMNEQFF. The CDR3 nucleotides read TGTGCCAGCAGCTTCGTACCGGGACTAGAGATGAATGAGCAGTTCTTC.

This clone was observed a handful of times. This chain uses TRBV5-1 with TRBJ1-2; the D is unclear. CDR1 is SGHRS and CDR2 is YFSETQ in the germline V gene. This CDR3 spans 15 amino acids. V was clipped by 3 bases and J by 3 bases, with 15 bases between them. CDR3 nucleotide sequence: TGCGCCAGCAGCTCCAGACCCAGCGACTACTATGGCTACACCTTC. This gives the protein CASSSRPSDYYGYTF.

The CDR3 region is CASSPYRGLDYGYTF. DNA of the CDR3: TGTGCCAGCAGTCCTTACAGGGGCTTGGACTATGGCTACACCTTC. The rearrangement joins TRBV6-5 to TRBJ1-2, with 7 bases identical to TRBD1. This CDR3 spans 15 amino acids. V dropped 5 bases and J dropped 3; count of bases not matched to a gene: 9. The germline V gene encodes CDR1 MNHEY and CDR2 SVGAGI.

This clone came up many times. The V call is TRBV5-6, the J call TRBJ1-2, with 7 bases matching TRBD1. Germline V gene sequence: CDR1 SGHDT, CDR2 YYEEEE. After removal of 4 bases from V and 2 bases from J, the junction contained 8 bases not matched to a gene. This CDR3 has 15 residues. The DNA of the CDR3 is TGTGCCAGCAGCCACAGGGGTTTGAGGAACTATGGCTACACCTTC. Its protein product is CASSHRGLRNYGYTF. Using reference TRBV5-6 and TRBJ1-2 for the parts outside the CDR3, the full variable domain is DAGVTQSPTHLIKTRGQQVTLRCSPKSGHDTVSWYQQALGQGPQFIFQYYEEEERQRGNFPDRFSGHQFPNYSSELNVNALLLGDSALYLCASSHRGLRNYGYTFGSGTRLTVV.

This clone was seen only a few times. The chain combines TRBV2 with TRBJ2-1, with 11 bases identical to TRBD2. The CDR3 runs to 15 residues. Germline V CDR1 and CDR2: SNHLY, FYNNEI. J lost 7 bases, V lost 5 bases, and 7 bases had no gene match. CDR3 loop: CASSRPRLAGNEQFF. Here the CDR3 DNA reads TGTGCCAGCAGTAGACCCCGACTAGCGGGAAATGAGCAGTTCTTC.

The table lists this clone with a few counts. The rearrangement uses TRBV25-1 and TRBJ2-7, with 8 positions matching TRBD1. CDR1 and CDR2 (germline): MGHDK, SYGVNS. V lost 4 bases to trimming and J lost 2 bases; unmatched junction nucleotides: 4. This CDR3 has 14 amino acids. The CDR3 DNA reads TGTGCCAGCAGTGCCCCAGGGGGCGCCTACGAGCAGTACTTC. Protein product: CASSAPGGAYEQYF.

As regards this clone: Distinct nucleotide sequences in the sample also encode this CDR3. The rearrangement uses TRBV14 and TRBJ2-3, with a weak D call TRBD2 (6 bases). Trimming took off 1 base at V and 0 bases at J, with 14 bases between the two ends. In germline, CDR1 is SGHDN, CDR2 FVKESK. The CDR3 totals 17 residues. CDR3 loop: CASSQGTGTRSTDTQYF. The CDR3 nucleotides are TGTGCCAGCAGCCAAGGGACGGGGACTCGTAGCACAGATACGCAGTATTTT.

This clone has more than one count but fewer than ten. The CDR3 protein is CASSLTSGGNNEQFF. The CDR3 region has the DNA TGCGCCAGCAGCTTGACTAGCGGGGGTAACAATGAGCAGTTCTTC. The chain links TRBV5-1 to TRBJ2-1, with TRBD2 matching 11 bases. Germline-derived CDR1 and CDR2 are SGHRS and YFSETQ. This CDR3 contains 15 residues. J lost 5 bases, V lost 1 base, and 2 bases had no gene match. Filled out from reference TRBV5-1 and TRBJ2-1, the complete variable domain reads KAGVTQTPRYLIKTRGQQVTLSCSPISGHRSVSWYQQTPGQGLQFLFEYFSETQRNKGNFPGRFSGRQFSNSRSEMNVSTLELGDSALYLCASSLTSGGNNEQFFGPGTRLTVL.

This clone was observed a handful of times. This chain connects TRBV19 to TRBJ1-1; no firm D call. Trimming took 3 bases from V and 8 from J, leaving 10 bases between them. This CDR3 has 12 residues. Germline loops: CDR1 LNHDA, CDR2 SQIVND (reference sequence). The CDR3 DNA sequence: TGTGCCAGTAGTATGGCAAGAAGAGAAGCTTTCTTT. This codes for CASSMARREAFF.

This clone has a handful of counts. For the CDR3, the DNA is TGTGCCAGCAGCCTCGGGACAGCCACTGAAGCTTTCTTT. Amino acids: CASSLGTATEAFF. The J gene is TRBJ1-1, the V gene TRBV7-9, with 7 bases identical to TRBD1. J lost 4 bases, V lost 5 bases, and 4 bases had no gene match. The CDR3 has 13 residues. Germline CDR1 is SEHNR and CDR2 is FQNEAQ (reference sequence).

The sample holds a few counts of this clone. CDR3 sequence (DNA): TGTGCCAGCGGGTTTGGGACTAGGGGTGAGCAGTTCTTC. Translation gives CASGFGTRGEQFF. The J gene is TRBJ2-1, the V gene TRBV9; TRBD2 aligns across 8 bases. Germline V CDR1 and CDR2: SGDLS, YYNGEE. V dropped 7 bases and J dropped 9; count of bases not matched to a gene: 9. The CDR3 consists of 13 residues.

The chain is built from TRBV11-3 and TRBJ2-1; 9 bases map to TRBD1. The CDR3 loop spans 15 amino acids. The trim removed 5 bases at V and 6 bases at J, leaving 8 bases unmatched. From germline, CDR1 is SGHNT and CDR2 YENEEA. CDR3 residues: CASSRQGEGGNEQFF. CDR3 bases: TGTGCCAGCAGCCGACAGGGGGAAGGGGGCAATGAGCAGTTCTTC.

The chain links TRBV7-9 to TRBJ2-7; 9 bases agree with TRBD2. Germline V gives CDR1 SEHNR, CDR2 FQNEAQ (reference sequence). CDR3 length: 15 amino acids. V shed 3 bases and J 2 bases; nucleotides not matched to a gene: 5. CDR3 loop: CASSFKTSGTYEQYF. The CDR3, as DNA: TGTGCCAGCAGCTTTAAGACTAGCGGCACCTACGAGCAGTACTTC. Full variable domain (outside the CDR3, taken from reference TRBV7-9 and TRBJ2-7): DTGVSQNPRHKITKRGQNVTFRCDPISEHNRLYWYRQTLGQGPEFLTYFQNEAQLEKSRLLSDRFSAERPKGSFSTLEIQRTEQGDSAMYLCASSFKTSGTYEQYFGPGTRLTVT.

In its sample, this clone was seen a few times. The rearrangement joins TRBV2 to TRBJ2-1; TRBD2 matches 10 bases. J gave up 9 bases and V 4 bases, and 9 bases lay outside the gene matches. The CDR3 has 15 amino acids. The V gene's germline CDR1 is SNHLY and CDR2 FYNNEI. CDR3 protein: CASSAEAGGPSEQFF. DNA of the CDR3: TGTGCCAGCAGTGCGGAAGCGGGAGGGCCGAGTGAGCAGTTCTTC.